A single sample gave rise to the 31 T cell receptor beta chains below, sequenced in a study of T-cell memory formation after mild COVID-19. TCRdb re-called the 5' RACE reads through MiXCR, storing one row per CDR3 protein. This repertoire shows about 110,000 distinct CDR3 sequences, roughly a sixth found once; its top ten account for less than 6.5%. Material for sequencing was PBMCs or a T cell subset sorted from them (not recorded which). These receptors all stem from a man between 18 and 35 years old who had mild COVID-19 (a few samples of this study predate the infection). Cell type and time point are not known.

This chain uses TRBV9 with TRBJ1-6; D call uncertain. The CDR3 extends over 14 amino acids. Germline V lookup: CDR1 SGDLS, CDR2 YYNGEE. The germline V and J ends were trimmed by 6 bases and 0 bases, with 7 bases remaining between them. CDR3 protein: CASNGSSYNSPLHF. CDR3 nucleotides: TGTGCCAGCAACGGGAGCTCCTATAATTCACCCCTCCACTTT.

The chain carries TRBV4-3 and TRBJ2-7; 7 nucleotides line up with TRBD2. Germline V lookup: CDR1 LGHNA, CDR2 YSLEER. CDR3 length equals 16 residues. After removal of 0 bases from V and 3 bases from J, the junction contained 8 bases not matched to a gene. This chain's CDR3 is CASSQESGGSYYEQYV. The CDR3 coding sequence is TGCGCCAGCAGCCAAGAATCGGGGGGAAGCTACTACGAGCAGTACGTC.

The chain carries TRBV2 and TRBJ1-1; 8 nucleotides agree with TRBD1. Per the germline V gene, CDR1 is SNHLY and CDR2 is FYNNEI. V shed 6 bases and J 4 bases; nucleotides not matched to a gene: 10. The length of the CDR3 is 15 residues. The CDR3 DNA reads as TGTGCCAGCAGCGACCAGGGGGCGCGTAGCACTGAAGCTTTCTTT. Amino acids: CASSDQGARSTEAFF.

This clonotype was seen more than once but under ten times. CDR3 in DNA: TGTGCCAGCAGCCAATCCGTCGGGCTAAATGGAGAGACCCAGTACTTC. The encoded protein is CASSQSVGLNGETQYF. V and J are TRBV4-2 and TRBJ2-5; D gene uncertain. With 2 bases removed from V and 4 bases from J, the gap between germline ends came to 17 bases. This CDR3 comprises 16 residues. Germline CDR1 and CDR2: LGHNA and YNFKEQ.

The rearrangement joins TRBV9 to TRBJ1-5; tentatively, D is TRBD1 (5 bases). Germline values: CDR1 SGDLS, CDR2 YYNGEE. Between the trimmed V and J ends, which lost 2 bases and 7 bases, there was a span of 16 bases. CDR3 length: 15 residues. The CDR3 sequence is CASSVEGYSGQPQHF. In nucleotides, the CDR3 is TGTGCCAGCAGCGTGGAGGGGTATTCGGGACAGCCCCAGCATTTT.

This clonotype was counted many times. The genes are TRBV4-2 and TRBJ2-3, with 8 nucleotides matching TRBD2. The CDR3 spans 17 residues. V dropped 0 bases and J dropped 6; count of bases not matched to a gene: 11. Per the germline V gene, CDR1 is LGHNA and CDR2 is YNFKEQ. CDR3 nucleotide sequence: TGTGCCAGCAGCCAAGATGCGGTAGCGGGGTCTCCCGATACGCAGTATTTT. It yields the protein CASSQDAVAGSPDTQYF.

This clonotype was found a few times. The chain combines TRBV7-2 with TRBJ1-2; D gene unclear. Looked up from germline, CDR1 is SGHTA and CDR2 is FQGNSA. There are 16 residues in the CDR3. V lost 4 bases and J lost 1, with 16 bases in between. The CDR3 sequence: CASSSGARRYNYGYTF. CDR3 bases: TGTGCCAGCAGCTCCGGAGCCAGGCGGTATAACTATGGCTACACCTTC.

The rearrangement uses TRBV9 and TRBJ1-2, with D possibly matching TRBD1 (6 bases). The CDR3 has 15 amino acids. Germline V gene sequence: CDR1 SGDLS, CDR2 YYNGEE. The V end lost 1 base, the J end lost 6 bases, and 16 bases lay between the germline ends. Here the CDR3 DNA reads TGTGCCAGCAGCGTATCGACAGGCCTTTCACATGGCTACACCTTC. This translates into CASSVSTGLSHGYTF. The complete variable domain, with remaining parts taken from reference TRBV9 and TRBJ1-2, reads DSGVTQTPKHLITATGQRVTLRCSPRSGDLSVYWYQQSLDQGLQFLIQYYNGEERAKGNILERFSAQQFPDLHSELNLSSLELGDSALYFCASSVSTGLSHGYTFGSGTRLTVV.

The chain uses TRBV6-2 or TRBV6-3 and TRBJ2-5; 7 bases fit TRBD2. Trimming took 2 bases from V and 0 from J; bases not matched to a gene: 6. Germline CDR1 reads MNHEY; CDR2 reads SVGEGT. This CDR3 spans 16 amino acids. CDR3: CASSYVVGGYQETQYF. For the CDR3, the DNA is TGTGCCAGCAGTTACGTTGTGGGGGGGTACCAAGAGACCCAGTACTTC.

The genes are TRBV30 and TRBJ2-3; TRBD2 agrees at 8 bases. V shed 1 base and J 3 bases; nucleotides not matched to a gene: 6. In germline, CDR1 is GTSNPN, CDR2 SVGIG (reference sequence). The CDR3 is 15 residues long. The DNA for the CDR3 is TGTGCCTGGAGTGCCCCGGGGGGGCGTACAGATACGCAGTATTTT. It codes for CAWSAPGGRTDTQYF.

The CDR3 DNA reads as TGTGCCAGCAGCTTAAAGCCCGGGGACAAGTACTTC. Its translation: CASSLKPGDKYF. This chain uses TRBV7-2 with TRBJ2-4, with D tentatively TRBD1 (6 bases). With 2 bases removed from V and 14 bases from J, the gap between germline ends came to 13 bases. Per germline, CDR1 SGHTA and CDR2 FQGNSA. CDR3 size: 12 residues.

This sequence joins TRBV2 and TRBJ2-5; TRBD2 is a possible D gene (6 bases). The germline gives CDR1 SNHLY, CDR2 FYNNEI. Trimming shortened V by 6 bases and J by 2 bases, and 10 bases separated the two germline ends. The CDR3 has 13 residues. The CDR3 reads CASRWRGQETQYF. CDR3 DNA sequence: TGTGCCAGCAGATGGAGGGGTCAAGAGACCCAGTACTTC.

This clonotype was counted between two and nine times. The chain couples TRBV28 to TRBJ2-5; D uncertain. This CDR3 is built from 10 residues. Trimming pared 5 bases from V and 4 bases from J, leaving 2 bases between. CDR1 MDHEN and CDR2 SYDVKM come from the germline V gene. The CDR3 DNA is TGTGCCAGCAGTACAGAGACCCAGTACTTC. Translating gives CASSTETQYF.

This clonotype was detected a few times. This chain links TRBV20-1 with TRBJ2-7; D is possibly TRBD1 or TRBD2 (6 bases each). Trimming cost V 6 bases and J 1 base, with 16 bases left between them. From germline, CDR1 is DFQATT and CDR2 SNEGSKA (reference sequence). The CDR3 contains 14 residues. The CDR3 sequence is CSARRGAGSYEQYF. DNA of the CDR3: TGCAGTGCCAGAAGGGGGGCAGGGTCCTACGAGCAGTACTTC.

The chain employs TRBV28 and TRBJ2-1, with TRBD1 matching 8 bases. Germline trimming cut 8 bases from V and 8 bases from J; bases unmatched to any gene: 5. Germline lookup yields CDR1 MDHEN and CDR2 SYDVKM. The CDR3 has 12 residues. As DNA, the CDR3 is TGTGCCAGCTTCGGACAGGGCGATGAGCAGTTCTTC. As protein: CASFGQGDEQFF.

Many counts were recorded for this clonotype. The chain has TRBV28 and TRBJ2-3; D assignment may be TRBD1 or TRBD2 (6 bases each). Trimming stripped 1 base from V and 9 bases from J, with 23 bases between. The CDR3 is 17 residues long. Germline V gene data show CDR1 as MDHEN and CDR2 as SYDVKM. This CDR3 reads CASSLLWGAKDKGTQYF. The DNA for the CDR3 is TGTGCCAGCAGTTTATTATGGGGGGCTAAAGATAAGGGCACGCAGTATTTT.

This clonotype was observed a few times. V gene TRBV4-3 combines with J gene TRBJ2-7; tentative D call: TRBD2 (5 bases). V lost 1 base to trimming and J lost 2 bases, with 12 bases between them. This CDR3 contains 15 residues. The germline CDR1 and CDR2 sequences are LGHNA and YSLEER. The CDR3 protein is CASSQAPAGAYEQYF. CDR3 nucleotides: TGCGCCAGCAGCCAAGCCCCCGCCGGGGCCTACGAGCAGTACTTC.

This clonotype came up a few times. Here the CDR3 DNA reads TGTGCCATCAGTGAGTCGTTGTACGAGCAGTACGTC. It translates to CAISESLYEQYV. The chain carries TRBV10-3 and TRBJ2-7; D not resolved. The CDR3 runs to 12 residues. V gave up 0 bases and J gave up 4 bases, with 4 bases separating them. Germline lookup yields CDR1 ENHRY and CDR2 SYGVKD.

This clonotype was picked up a small number of times. V usage is TRBV7-6 and J usage is TRBJ1-6; the match to TRBD1 covers 7 bases. Germline V lookup: CDR1 SGHVS, CDR2 FNYEAQ. The CDR3 has 19 residues. V shed 6 bases and J 7 bases; nucleotides not matched to a gene: 21. The CDR3 sequence is CASSLPYKNRGRGNSPLHF. The CDR3 DNA follows: TGTGCCAGCAGTCTACCATACAAGAACAGGGGAAGGGGAAATTCACCCCTCCACTTT.

The chain recombines TRBV5-1 with TRBJ2-7; the match to TRBD1 covers 7 bases. The CDR3 is made up of 15 amino acids. J lost 2 bases, V lost 2 bases, and 7 bases had no gene match. CDR1 SGHRS and CDR2 YFSETQ come from the germline V gene. This CDR3 is CASSFATGSPYEQYV. The CDR3 DNA reads as TGCGCCAGCAGCTTCGCGACAGGGAGTCCCTACGAGCAGTACGTC.

This clonotype came up a few times. In DNA form, the CDR3 reads TGCGCCAGCCATCCAATGACCAGTCCGACAGATACGCAGTATTTT. Translating it yields CASHPMTSPTDTQYF. The chain carries TRBV10-2 and TRBJ2-3; D gene uncertain. Trimming stripped 8 bases from V and 3 bases from J, with 18 bases between. Germline V gene lookup returns CDR1 WSHSY and CDR2 SAAADI. CDR3 length: 15 residues.

This clonotype was observed a handful of times. This sequence joins TRBV14 and TRBJ1-5; D is possibly TRBD1 (6 bases). This CDR3 has 15 residues. Germline V gene sequence: CDR1 SGHDN, CDR2 FVKESK. V was shortened by 4 bases and J by 3 bases, with 13 bases between the two germline ends. The DNA of the CDR3 is TGTGCCAGCAGCCCCGGGGGGGCCCACAATCAGCCCCAGCATTTT. It yields the protein CASSPGGAHNQPQHF.

The chain joins TRBV29-1 to TRBJ1-5; TRBD1 is a possible D gene (5 bases). Germline CDR1 and CDR2: SQVTM and ANQGSEA. This CDR3 is built from 13 residues. V dropped 1 base and J dropped 7 bases, with 11 bases sitting between them. The CDR3 nucleotides are TGCAGCGTTGAAGCGGGGGTCGGGCAGCCCCAGCATTTT. Translation: CSVEAGVGQPQHF. Looking up the rest from reference TRBV29-1 and TRBJ1-5 gives the full variable domain: SAVISQKPSRDICQRGTSLTIQCQVDSQVTMMFWYRQQPGQSLTLIATANQGSEATYESGFVIDKFPISRPNLTFSTLTVSNMSPEDSSIYLCSVEAGVGQPQHFGDGTRLSIL.

The gene calls are TRBV20-1 and TRBJ2-1; possible D gene TRBD2, 5 bases. CDR3 length: 14 residues. Germline V gives CDR1 DFQATT, CDR2 SNEGSKA (reference sequence). V lost 2 bases and J 3 bases, leaving 11 bases between the germline ends. For the CDR3, the DNA is TGCAGTGCTAGACCCCGGAGCGGCTACAATGAGCAGTTCTTC. This encodes CSARPRSGYNEQFF.

The rearrangement links TRBV10-3 to TRBJ2-5; D uncertain. The CDR3 contains 16 residues. Germline assignment: CDR1 ENHRY and CDR2 SYGVKD. V dropped 0 bases and J dropped 2 bases, with 13 bases sitting between them. The DNA of the CDR3 is TGTGCCATCAGTGAGTCGGAAGTTGGCGGACAAGAGACCCAGTACTTC. Its protein is CAISESEVGGQETQYF.

Note on this clonotype: Compared with germline, one end of the junction differs, possibly owing to a read error. The rearrangement links TRBV7-2 to TRBJ2-3; tentative D call: TRBD2 (5 bases). The germline V gene has CDR1 SGHTA and CDR2 FQGNSA. The CDR3 runs 15 residues. In DNA, the CDR3 is TGTGCCAGCAGCTTAGGGTTACCTAGCACAGATACGAAGTATTTT. Amino acids: CASSLGLPSTDTKYF.

Written as DNA, the CDR3 is TGTGCCAGCAGCAAAGTGTCTCGGGACAGGGGCGTCTTCGACGAGCAGTACGTC. Amino acids: CASSKVSRDRGVFDEQYV. The J gene is TRBJ2-7, the V gene TRBV21-1; the table gives TRBD1 as D, unverified against the DNA. TRBV21-1 is deemed a pseudogene. The CDR3 covers 18 residues.

This clonotype was picked up a small number of times. The chain uses TRBV5-6 and TRBJ2-1; unclear D gene. The CDR3 consists of 11 residues. The ends were cut back, 2 bases at V and 9 bases at J, with 6 bases in the middle. CDR1 is SGHDT, CDR2 YYEEEE, per germline. This CDR3 reads CASSFRIEQFF. CDR3 nucleotide sequence: TGTGCCAGCAGCTTCCGGATTGAGCAGTTCTTC.

The sample holds many counts of this clonotype. The chain carries TRBV9 and TRBJ2-5; D gene unclear. V lost 4 bases, J lost 5 bases, and 15 bases lay in between. Germline V CDR1 and CDR2: SGDLS, YYNGEE. This CDR3 has 14 residues. The CDR3 nucleotides are TGTGCCAGCAGCACCGGCCCCCTCGGGGAGACCCAGTACTTC. Amino acid sequence: CASSTGPLGETQYF.

This clonotype has only a few counts. The chain combines TRBV19 with TRBJ2-1, with unresolved D. Per the germline V gene, CDR1 is LNHDA and CDR2 is SQIVND (reference sequence). This CDR3 is built from 14 residues. V was pared by 5 bases and J by 4 bases, with 12 bases between. The CDR3 DNA reads TGTGCCAGTAGTCAAAACAGCGCTTACAATGAGCAGTTCTTC. Amino acids: CASSQNSAYNEQFF.

There are a few counts of this clonotype. This rearrangement joins TRBV2 to TRBJ1-5, with 9 bases lining up with TRBD1. Germline CDR1 and CDR2: SNHLY and FYNNEI. This CDR3 region has 15 residues. V shed 4 bases, J shed 7 bases, and the junction held 8 bases outside the gene matches. Written as DNA, the CDR3 is TGTGCCAGCAGTGCCATAGGACAGGGGCGGCAGCCCCAGCATTTT. Translated, it gives CASSAIGQGRQPQHF.